This T cell receptor beta chain was identified in a study of regulatory T cells in long-lasting Graves disease. A word on this clonotype: Since a far larger clone is one base different, this is likely a read error.

Time point here: newly diagnosed GD, antithyroid drugs for less than 3 months. The authors made the TCR library using RNA they extracted from PBMCs. Arm-PCR of CDR3 regions and iRepertoire HTBI primers were used to build TCR beta libraries. MiXCR, applied by TCRdb to the multiplex PCR reads, yields one record per CDR3 protein. The data contain 200,000 to 250,000 distinct CDR3 sequences, roughly 18% of them singletons. This CDR3 has 15 amino acids. Germline V gene sequence: CDR1 MNHEY, CDR2 SVGEGT. This same sample was also taken into another study, of T cells in Graves' hyperthyroidism and ophthalmopathy. That source notes: The authors deemed Graves' hyperthyroidism stable absent ophthalmopathy progression within 18 months. Through a model of 13 V-J features, ophthalmopathy was separated from stable hyperthyroidism.

The sample consisted of peripheral blood mononuclear cells (PBMCs), taken at new diagnosis, from a patient treated with antithyroid drugs. The chain employs TRBV6-2 or TRBV6-3 and TRBJ1-1, with D possibly TRBD1 on 6 matching bases. The receptor was isolated from a woman aged 25-40 years with Graves disease. The CDR3, as DNA: TGTGCCAGCAGTGAAGAAGCGGGACATTGGAATGAAGCTTCCTTT. This sequence encodes CASSEEAGHWNEASF.